The clone carrying this TCR beta chain was observed a handful of times. What it recognizes is unknown. The data are from a study of T cell repertoires in cytomegalovirus infection. Study information: Indicated by public TCR beta signatures were CMV infection and matching HLA type. Study-level points and caveats: The cumulative frequency of public TCR beta families distinguished individuals who carried CMV together with the relevant HLA. Dominating the ex vivo response were TCR beta clonotypes that were CMV-specific and HLA-C-restricted.

TCRdb recomputed calls from the reads with MiXCR, one row per CDR3 protein. The sample holds some 300,000 distinct CDR3 sequences, roughly 15% seen once. V lost 6 bases and J lost 4, with 13 bases in between. The CDR3 runs 14 residues. CDR1 and CDR2 (germline): MNHEY, SVGEGT. This chain links TRBV6-2 or TRBV6-3 with TRBJ1-5; possibly TRBD1 for D (5 bases). Material for sequencing was PBMCs. The clonotype was recovered from a human donor in good health (CMV status not recorded). Some clones in this sample may be carry-over from other donors' samples. For the CDR3, the DNA is TGTGCCAGCAGGCCGATGGGGGTAAATCAGCCCCAGCATTTT. The encoded protein is CASRPMGVNQPQHF.